This TCR beta chain was documented in a study of CD8 T cells in ankylosing spondylitis. Quantitative barcoded 5'-RACE was used to prepare TCR beta libraries. In TCRdb, the 5' RACE reads were re-called with MiXCR into one record per CDR3 protein. The sample lists over 200,000 distinct CDR3 sequences; over 9.5% were seen once. This clonotype occurred a few times. Its matching antigen is unknown. Notes on the study in general: Earlier studies detected some motif variants in reactive arthritis synovial fluid and blood. The authors reported significant enrichment of disease-linked clones in matched ankylosing spondylitis synovial fluid. What seemed typical of ankylosing spondylitis blood was a TCR beta motif built from several highly homologous variants.

CDR1 SGHRS and CDR2 YFSETQ come from the germline V gene. CDR3 length: 15 residues. Trimming pared 4 bases from V and 7 bases from J, leaving 15 bases between. The sample was blood, either unsorted or a sorted T cell fraction (not recorded which). This TCR was recovered from a male donor with ankylosing spondylitis or in good health (not recorded which). The V gene is TRBV5-1, the J gene TRBJ1-6; D is unclear. The CDR3 loop is CASSLTTWENSPLHF. The CDR3 coding sequence is TGCGCCAGCAGCCTGACGACCTGGGAAAATTCACCCCTCCACTTT. Full variable domain (remainder filled in from reference TRBV5-1 and TRBJ1-6): KAGVTQTPRYLIKTRGQQVTLSCSPISGHRSVSWYQQTPGQGLQFLFEYFSETQRNKGNFPGRFSGRQFSNSRSEMNVSTLELGDSALYLCASSLTTWENSPLHFGNGTRLTVT.